A selection of T cell receptor beta chains follows, all from one sample in a study of control samples from healthy donors and cancer patients. The repertoire was sequenced with immunoSEQ multiplex PCR; TCRdb's copy has only in-frame clones and lacks some. The data show approximately 79,000 clones, with 70% to 90% seen just once and 6.5% to 7.5% held by the top ten. Sequencing used blood. Receptors were obtained from a man aged 45 to 65 in good health. Both conserved end residues are part of each CDR3. D genes are given only for firm matches. Not every row has a clone size; where given, it reads once, few, many or a size class.

V gene	D gene	clone size	J gene	CDR3 protein	CDR3 DNA
TRBV9	TRBD2	once	TRBJ2-2	CASSVQAGGPTGELFF	TGTGCCAGCAGCGTACAAGCGGGGGGGCCCACCGGGGAGCTGTTTTTT
TRBV27	.	.	TRBJ2-7	CASSIGSSYEQYF	TGTGCCAGCAGTATAGGGTCTTCCTACGAGCAGTACTTC
TRBV2	TRBD2	once	TRBJ2-1	CASSPRVAGSIYEQFF	TGTGCCAGCAGTCCTCGGGTAGCGGGAAGTATCTATGAGCAGTTCTTC
TRBV7-8	.	.	TRBJ1-6	CASSLLFQQSSYNSPLHF	TGTGCCAGCAGCCTACTGTTCCAACAGAGCTCCTATAATTCACCCCTCCACTTT
TRBV3-1/TRBV3-2	TRBD1	.	TRBJ2-5	CASSPGQQETQYF	TGTGCCAGCAGCCCGGGACAGCAAGAGACCCAGTACTTC
TRBV7-2	.	.	TRBJ2-7	CASSPVGGYEQYF	TGTGCCAGCAGCCCGGTCGGGGGCTACGAGCAGTACTTC
TRBV11-1	TRBD1	.	TRBJ1-6	CASSRTGNNSPLHF	TGTGCCAGCAGCCGGACAGGGAATAATTCACCCCTCCACTTT
TRBV11-1	.	.	TRBJ1-6	CASSPTGTKGSPLHF	TGTGCCAGCAGTCCCACCGGGACCAAGGGTTCACCCCTCCACTTT
TRBV6-2/TRBV6-3	.	.	TRBJ2-2	CASSTVIQGGIGELFF	TGTGCCAGCAGCACAGTAATTCAGGGGGGTATCGGGGAGCTGTTTTTT
TRBV7-8	.	medium-sized	TRBJ1-2	CASSLGSSGYTF	TGTGCCAGCAGCTTGGGGAGCTCCGGCTACACCTTC
TRBV27	.	.	TRBJ1-5	CASSSLDSNQPQHF	TGTGCCAGCAGTTCCCTCGACAGCAATCAGCCCCAGCATTTT
TRBV27	.	medium-sized	TRBJ2-1	CASSWGGVDNEQFF	TGTGCCAGCAGTTGGGGCGGGGTGGACAATGAGCAGTTCTTC
TRBV27	.	.	TRBJ2-2	CASSPLIGGELFF	TGTGCCAGCAGTCCTCTCATTGGCGGGGAGCTGTTTTTT
TRBV5-6	TRBD2	.	TRBJ2-3	CASSFRGGASLTDTQYF	TGTGCCAGCAGCTTTCGGGGAGGGGCCTCCCTCACAGATACGCAGTATTTT
TRBV12-3/TRBV12-4	.	.	TRBJ2-1	CASSFDRYNEQFF	TGTGCCAGCAGTTTTGACAGATACAATGAGCAGTTCTTC
TRBV9	.	.	TRBJ2-2	CASSVVFGAEARGGELFF	TGTGCCAGCAGCGTAGTTTTCGGAGCGGAGGCCCGCGGCGGGGAGCTGTTTTTT
TRBV7-3	.	.	TRBJ2-2	CASSLRALTINTGELFF	TGTGCCAGCAGCTTACGGGCCCTAACAATCAACACCGGGGAGCTGTTTTTT
TRBV13	.	.	TRBJ2-4	CASSLRGRDIQYF	TGTGCCAGCAGCTTAAGGGGTAGGGACATTCAGTACTTC
TRBV5-4	.	once	TRBJ2-7	CASSLAPAVAGPPYEQYF	TGTGCCAGCAGCTTGGCCCCGGCGGTGGCAGGTCCGCCCTACGAGCAGTACTTC
TRBV19	TRBD2	.	TRBJ2-1	CASPQTSGRYNEQFF	TGTGCCAGCCCTCAGACTAGCGGCCGGTACAATGAGCAGTTCTTC
TRBV3-1/TRBV3-2	.	.	TRBJ1-1	CASSQAPPAEAFF	TGTGCCAGCAGCCAAGCTCCCCCCGCTGAAGCTTTCTTT
TRBV18	.	once	TRBJ1-6	CASSPPSTRGVNSPLHF	TGTGCCAGCTCACCACCAAGTACACGGGGGGTGAATTCACCCCTCCACTTT
TRBV9	.	.	TRBJ2-7	CASSLTTGSVEQYF	TGTGCCAGCAGCCTAACGACAGGCTCTGTCGAGCAGTACTTC
TRBV7-2	.	.	TRBJ2-1	CASSFSRGNVFF	TGTGCCAGCAGCTTCTCCCGGGGTAACGTCTTCTTC
TRBV18	.	.	TRBJ1-1	CASSLGTSLNTEAFF	TGTGCCAGCTCACTTGGGACATCCTTGAACACTGAAGCTTTCTTT
TRBV18	TRBD1	.	TRBJ2-5	CASSPTGSETQYF	TGTGCCAGCTCACCGACAGGGTCGGAGACCCAGTACTTC
TRBV2	.	.	TRBJ1-1	CASTTRDTGEAFF	TGTGCCAGCACCACTCGGGATACAGGTGAAGCTTTCTTT
TRBV2	.	.	TRBJ1-2	CASSPGADNYGYTF	TGTGCCAGCAGTCCCGGGGCGGATAACTATGGCTACACCTTC
TRBV10-1	.	.	TRBJ2-5	CASSEGVNSGQETQYF	TGCGCCAGCAGTGAGGGGGTGAATTCGGGTCAAGAGACCCAGTACTTC
TRBV11-3	TRBD2	.	TRBJ2-3	CASSTWTSGGKDTQYF	TGTGCCAGCAGCACATGGACTAGCGGGGGTAAAGATACGCAGTATTTT
TRBV4-2	TRBD1	.	TRBJ1-1	CASSTRTGDTEAFF	TGTGCCAGCAGCACCCGGACAGGGGACACTGAAGCTTTCTTT
TRBV7-9	.	.	TRBJ1-2	CASSDRDPYGYTF	TGTGCCAGCAGCGACCGGGACCCCTATGGCTACACCTTC
TRBV7-3	TRBD2	.	TRBJ2-2	CASSLYGGGIAGELFF	TGTGCCAGCAGCTTATACGGGGGAGGGATCGCCGGGGAGCTGTTTTTT
TRBV9	.	.	TRBJ1-1	CASSVEAANTEAFF	TGTGCCAGCAGCGTCGAGGCGGCGAACACTGAAGCTTTCTTT
TRBV25-1	.	.	TRBJ1-1	CASSELKGGSTEAFF	TGTGCCAGCAGTGAATTAAAGGGGGGGAGCACTGAAGCTTTCTTT
TRBV5-1	.	.	TRBJ2-7	CASSLGDIFTYEQYF	TGCGCCAGCAGCTTGGGGGACATTTTCACATACGAGCAGTACTTC
TRBV5-1	TRBD1	.	TRBJ1-1	CASSYGTGATEAFF	TGCGCCAGCAGTTACGGGACAGGGGCCACTGAAGCTTTCTTT
TRBV7-2	.	.	TRBJ2-5	CASSYGWETQYF	TGTGCCAGCAGCTACGGGTGGGAGACCCAGTACTTC
TRBV21-1	.	.	TRBJ1-4	CASSYWGREVEKLFF	TGTGCCAGCAGCTATTGGGGGCGAGAAGTTGAAAAACTGTTTTTT
TRBV19	.	.	TRBJ2-7	CASSIDLRGGSYEQYF	TGTGCCAGTAGTATAGATCTGCGGGGTGGGTCCTACGAGCAGTACTTC
TRBV30	TRBD2	.	TRBJ2-2	CAWSKAGGLTGELFF	TGTGCCTGGAGTAAGGCGGGGGGACTCACCGGGGAGCTGTTTTTT
TRBV27	.	.	TRBJ1-1	CASSFGPNTEAFF	TGTGCCAGCAGTTTCGGGCCGAACACTGAAGCTTTCTTT
TRBV4-3	TRBD1	.	TRBJ1-1	CASSLDRGITEAFF	TGCGCCAGCAGCTTAGACAGGGGGATTACTGAAGCTTTCTTT
TRBV5-6	.	.	TRBJ2-7	CASSLRGTYYEQYF	TGTGCCAGCAGCTTGCGGGGTACCTACTACGAGCAGTACTTC
TRBV12-5	.	.	TRBJ2-7	CASGFGNTVSSYEQYF	TGTGCTAGTGGTTTTGGTAATACAGTTAGCTCCTACGAGCAGTACTTC